This T cell receptor (beta chain) stems from a study of technical replicates of blood from several donors. The table came from immunoSEQ multiplex PCR; TCRdb's copy has only in-frame clones and leaves some out. The table lists 79,000 or so clones, 95% to 97% of them singletons. The CDR3 is 13 amino acids. Trimming removed 0 bases from V and 3 bases from J, with 4 bases in between. Germline CDR1 is SGHDT and CDR2 is YYEEEE. The sequencing sample was made of T cells isolated from PBMCs. The sequence derives from a human donor in good health. This chain connects TRBV5-6 to TRBJ2-1; D gene ambiguous. The CDR3, as DNA: TGTGCCAGCAGCTTGGCAGTCTACAATGAGCAGTTCTTC. Translation gives CASSLAVYNEQFF.